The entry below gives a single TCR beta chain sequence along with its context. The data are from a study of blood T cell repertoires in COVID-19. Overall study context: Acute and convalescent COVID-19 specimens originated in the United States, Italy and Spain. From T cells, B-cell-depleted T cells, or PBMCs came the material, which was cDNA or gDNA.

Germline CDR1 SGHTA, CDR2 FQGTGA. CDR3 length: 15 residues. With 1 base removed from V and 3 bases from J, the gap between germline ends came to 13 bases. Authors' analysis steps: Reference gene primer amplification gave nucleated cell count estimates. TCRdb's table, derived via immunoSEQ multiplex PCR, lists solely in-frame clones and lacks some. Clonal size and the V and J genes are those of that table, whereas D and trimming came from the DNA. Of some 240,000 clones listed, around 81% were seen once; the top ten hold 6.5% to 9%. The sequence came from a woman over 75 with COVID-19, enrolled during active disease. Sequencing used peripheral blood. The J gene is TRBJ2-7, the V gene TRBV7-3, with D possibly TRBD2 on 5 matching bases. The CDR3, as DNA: TGTGCCAGCAGCTTAAACGGGGTGGGGTACTACGAGCAGTACTTC. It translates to CASSLNGVGYYEQYF.